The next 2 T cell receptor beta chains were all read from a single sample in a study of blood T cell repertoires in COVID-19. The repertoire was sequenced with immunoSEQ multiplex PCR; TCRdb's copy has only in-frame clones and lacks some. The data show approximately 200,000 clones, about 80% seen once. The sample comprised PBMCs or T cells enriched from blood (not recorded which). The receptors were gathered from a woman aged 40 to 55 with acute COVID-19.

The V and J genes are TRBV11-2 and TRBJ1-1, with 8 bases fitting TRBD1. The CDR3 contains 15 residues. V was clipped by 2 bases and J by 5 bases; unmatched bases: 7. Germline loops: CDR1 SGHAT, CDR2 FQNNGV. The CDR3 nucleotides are TGTGCCAGCAGCTTAAGGACAGGGTATACGACTGAAGCTTTCTTT. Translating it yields CASSLRTGYTTEAFF. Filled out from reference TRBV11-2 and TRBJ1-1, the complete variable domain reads EAGVAQSPRYKIIEKRQSVAFWCNPISGHATLYWYQQILGQGPKLLIQFQNNGVVDDSQLPKDRFSAERLKGVDSTLKIQPAKLEDSAVYLCASSLRTGYTTEAFFGQGTRLTVV.

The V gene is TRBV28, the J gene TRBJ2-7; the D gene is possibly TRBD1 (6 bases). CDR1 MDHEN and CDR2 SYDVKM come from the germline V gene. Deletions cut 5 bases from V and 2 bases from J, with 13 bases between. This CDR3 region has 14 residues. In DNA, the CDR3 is TGTGCCAGCAGTCCGCCGACAGGCGCCTACGAGCAGTACTTC. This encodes CASSPPTGAYEQYF.